Presented here are 5 T cell receptor beta chains from one specimen sequenced in a study of blood T cells in healthy people across ages. Using a J-beta primer mix together with a sample-barcoded 5' primer, a second PCR was run for roughly 6 to 12 cycles. TCRdb re-analysed the 5' RACE reads in MiXCR, keeping a single row per CDR3 protein. This sample has approximately 1.5 million distinct CDR3 sequences, with about 35% found just once. The source material was blood. These receptors originate from a woman aged 30 to 39 in good health.

The table lists this clonotype with a few counts. The DNA for the CDR3 is TGCGCCAGCAGCTTGTATCTGGAACATTCACCCCTCCACTTT. Encoded protein: CASSLYLEHSPLHF. The chain couples TRBV5-1 to TRBJ1-6; D unclear. The V and J ends lost 1 base and 8 bases respectively, with 10 bases between them. Germline CDR1 is SGHRS and CDR2 is YFSETQ. The CDR3 runs to 14 residues. The complete variable domain, with remaining parts taken from reference TRBV5-1 and TRBJ1-6, reads KAGVTQTPRYLIKTRGQQVTLSCSPISGHRSVSWYQQTPGQGLQFLFEYFSETQRNKGNFPGRFSGRQFSNSRSEMNVSTLELGDSALYLCASSLYLEHSPLHFGNGTRLTVT.

The chain is built from TRBV28 and TRBJ2-3; possible D gene TRBD1, 5 bases. Germline V CDR1 and CDR2: MDHEN, SYDVKM. The CDR3 has 15 residues. V lost 5 bases and J 6 bases, leaving 18 bases between the germline ends. The DNA for the CDR3 is TGTGCCAGCAGTCAGAATCAGGGCCTGGGGGATACGCAGTATTTT. Amino acids: CASSQNQGLGDTQYF.

There are a few counts of this clonotype. The chain links TRBV20-1 to TRBJ1-2; D might be TRBD1 (6 bases). Germline lookup yields CDR1 DFQATT and CDR2 SNEGSKA (reference sequence). The V and J ends lost 6 bases and 7 bases respectively, with 18 bases between them. The CDR3 is 13 amino acids. CDR3 residues: CSAAGTPLSGYTF. The CDR3 DNA reads as TGCAGTGCCGCCGGGACACCTCTGAGTGGCTACACCTTC.

As to this clonotype: An end of the junction differs from the germline gene, which may be a read error. The chain joins TRBV10-3 to TRBJ2-5, with 12 bases lining up with TRBD2. The CDR3 loop spans 16 amino acids. From germline, CDR1 is ENHRY and CDR2 SYGVKD. Here the CDR3 DNA reads TGTGCCATCAGTGACCCTAGCGGGAGGGTACAAGAGACCCGGTACTTC. Its protein is CAISDPSGRVQETRYF.

This chain uses TRBV3-1 with TRBJ2-1; D is possibly TRBD2 (6 bases). The V gene lost 5 bases and the J gene lost 8 bases, with 19 bases spanning the gap. The CDR3 spans 15 residues. Germline assignment: CDR1 LGHDT and CDR2 YNNKEL (reference sequence). CDR3 loop: CASSNKRIAAHEQFF. The CDR3 nucleotides are TGTGCCAGCAGCAACAAGAGAATAGCGGCCCATGAGCAGTTCTTC.